This TCR beta chain was obtained from a study of blood T cell repertoires in COVID-19. Study information: Sources were T cells, B-cell-depleted T cells, or PBMCs; the material itself was cDNA or gDNA.

The CDR3 sequence is 15 residues long. V lost 3 bases and J lost 5, with 14 bases in between. Germline loops: CDR1 MDHEN, CDR2 SYDVKM. Data came from immunoSEQ multiplex PCR; TCRdb stores just in-frame clones and leaves some out. Of 250,000 to 300,000 clones listed, approximately 86% are singletons. This TCR was recovered from a woman in her seventies with COVID-19, enrolled during active disease. Sequencing used peripheral blood. This chain joins TRBV28 and TRBJ1-5; D possibly corresponds to TRBD1 (6 bases). The CDR3 DNA follows: TGTGCCAGCAGTTTGTATTTAGGGGGGGATCAGCCCCAGCATTTT. Residues: CASSLYLGGDQPQHF.